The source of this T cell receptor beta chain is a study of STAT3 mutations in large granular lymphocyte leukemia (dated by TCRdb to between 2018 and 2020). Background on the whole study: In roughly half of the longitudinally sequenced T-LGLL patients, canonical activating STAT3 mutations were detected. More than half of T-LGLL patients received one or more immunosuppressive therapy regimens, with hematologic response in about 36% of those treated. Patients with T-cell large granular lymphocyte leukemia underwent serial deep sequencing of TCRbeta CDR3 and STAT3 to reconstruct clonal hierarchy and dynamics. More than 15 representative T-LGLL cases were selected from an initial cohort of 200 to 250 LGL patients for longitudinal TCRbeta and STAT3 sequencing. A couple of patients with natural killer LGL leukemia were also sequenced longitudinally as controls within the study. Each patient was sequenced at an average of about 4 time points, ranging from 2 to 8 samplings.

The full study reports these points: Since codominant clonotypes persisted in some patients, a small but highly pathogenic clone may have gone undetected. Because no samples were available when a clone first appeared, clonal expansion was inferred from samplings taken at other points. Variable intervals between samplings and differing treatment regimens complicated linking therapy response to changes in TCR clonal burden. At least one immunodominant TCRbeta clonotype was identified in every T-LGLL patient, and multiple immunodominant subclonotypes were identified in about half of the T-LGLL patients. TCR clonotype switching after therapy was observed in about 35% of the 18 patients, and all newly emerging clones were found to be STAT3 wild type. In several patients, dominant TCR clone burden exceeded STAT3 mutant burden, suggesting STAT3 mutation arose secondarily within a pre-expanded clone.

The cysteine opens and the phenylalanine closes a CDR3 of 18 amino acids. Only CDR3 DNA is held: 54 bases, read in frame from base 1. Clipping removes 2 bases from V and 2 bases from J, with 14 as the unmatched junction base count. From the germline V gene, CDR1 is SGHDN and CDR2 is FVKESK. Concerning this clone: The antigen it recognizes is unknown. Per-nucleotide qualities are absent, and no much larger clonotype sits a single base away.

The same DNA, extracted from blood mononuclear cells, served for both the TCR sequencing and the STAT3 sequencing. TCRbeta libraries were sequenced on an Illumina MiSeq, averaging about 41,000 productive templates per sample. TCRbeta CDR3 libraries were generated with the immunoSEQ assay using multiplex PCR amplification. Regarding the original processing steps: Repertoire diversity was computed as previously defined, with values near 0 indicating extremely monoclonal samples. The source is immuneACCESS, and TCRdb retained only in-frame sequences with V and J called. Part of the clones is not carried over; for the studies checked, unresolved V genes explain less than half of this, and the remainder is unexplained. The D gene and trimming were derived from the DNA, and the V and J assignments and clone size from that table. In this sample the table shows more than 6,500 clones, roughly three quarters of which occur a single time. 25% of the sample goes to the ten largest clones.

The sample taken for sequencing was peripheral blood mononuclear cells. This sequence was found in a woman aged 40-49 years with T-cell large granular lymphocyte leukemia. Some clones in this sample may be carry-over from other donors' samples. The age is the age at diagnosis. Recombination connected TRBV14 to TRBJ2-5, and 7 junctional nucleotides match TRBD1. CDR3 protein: CASSQRLDKGALQETQYF. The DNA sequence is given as TGTGCCAGCAGCCAAAGGCTCGATAAGGGGGCCCTACAAGAGACCCAGTACTTC.